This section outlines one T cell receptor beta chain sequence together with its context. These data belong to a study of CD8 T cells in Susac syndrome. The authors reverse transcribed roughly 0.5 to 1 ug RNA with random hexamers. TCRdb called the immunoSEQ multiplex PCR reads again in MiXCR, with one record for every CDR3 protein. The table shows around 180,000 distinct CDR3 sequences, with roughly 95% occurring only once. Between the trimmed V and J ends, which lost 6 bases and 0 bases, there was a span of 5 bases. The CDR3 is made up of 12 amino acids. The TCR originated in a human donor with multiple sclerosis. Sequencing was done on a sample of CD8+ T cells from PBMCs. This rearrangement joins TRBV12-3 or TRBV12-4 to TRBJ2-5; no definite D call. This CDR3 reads CASSRYQETQYF. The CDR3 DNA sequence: TGTGCCAGCAGCCGGTACCAAGAGACCCAGTACTTC.